One and the same sample provided the 3 T cell receptor beta chains below, sequenced in a study of T-cell memory formation after mild COVID-19. TCRdb recomputed calls from the 5' RACE reads with MiXCR, one row per CDR3 protein. This table holds 400,000 to 500,000 distinct CDR3 sequences, approximately 20% found once. Sequencing input: PBMCs or a T cell subset sorted from them (not recorded which). These receptors all come from an adult woman who had mild COVID-19 (a few samples of this study predate the infection). Cell type and time point are not known.

This clonotype was observed at least ten times. V gene TRBV7-9 combines with J gene TRBJ1-5; weak D call: TRBD1 (6 bases). Germline CDR1 reads SEHNR; CDR2 reads FQNEAQ (reference sequence). This CDR3 comprises 17 residues. The V gene lost 1 base and the J gene lost 0 bases, with 13 bases spanning the gap. The CDR3, as DNA: TGTGCCAGCAGCTTAGATGGCAGGGGCCGTAGCAATCAGCCCCAGCATTTT. Its protein product is CASSLDGRGRSNQPQHF.

The V and J genes are TRBV15 and TRBJ1-5; no clear D gene. The germline V gene encodes CDR1 LNHNV and CDR2 YYDKDF (reference sequence). This CDR3 region has 13 residues. Trimming cost V 9 bases and J 3 bases, with 12 bases left between them. Here the CDR3 DNA reads TGTGCCACTTCTCAGACTTTCAATCAGCCCCAGCATTTT. Protein product: CATSQTFNQPQHF. Full variable domain (outside the CDR3, taken from reference TRBV15 and TRBJ1-5): DAMVIQNPRYQVTQFGKPVTLSCSQTLNHNVMYWYQQKSSQAPKLLFHYYDKDFNNEADTPDNFQSRRPNTSFCFLDIRSPGLGDTAMYLCATSQTFNQPQHFGDGTRLSIL.

This clonotype was detected only a few times. J is TRBJ1-1 and V is TRBV4-3; D not certain. Trimming took off 0 bases at V and 4 bases at J, with 9 bases between the two ends. Germline values: CDR1 LGHNA, CDR2 YSLEER. CDR3 size: 14 residues. The CDR3 reads CASSQERPGTEAFF. CDR3 DNA: TGCGCCAGCAGCCAAGAGAGGCCTGGCACTGAAGCTTTCTTT.